This TCR beta chain emerged from a study of CXCR3-negative and CXCR3-positive naive CD8 T cells. Across the study: With about 1.5 +/- 0.3 million reads per library, the TRB reads numbered 110 million to 150 million in total. Overall study findings and caveats: Naive CXCR3-positive and CXCR3-negative cells shared similar TRBV-TRBJ usage, unlike memory cells. Naive cells with CXCR3 showed TRB CDR3s that were more hydrophobic than those in CXCR3-negative naive cells. Diversity was high in both naive subsets and much lower in memory cells.

With regard to this clonotype: Its antigen is not known.

Triplicate sorts of roughly 300,000 cells per CD8+ subset. Libraries were UMI-labeled 5' RACE TRB cDNA. Using the 5' RACE reads, TCRdb records one entry per CDR3 protein without DNA. The listing records over 70,000 distinct CDR3 sequences. CDR1 and CDR2 from the germline V gene are MDHEN and SYDVKM. CDR3 length: 14 amino acids. The sample comprised naive CXCR3+ CD8+ T cells from blood. Subset specified: CD45RO-CCR7+CD27+CD95- naive CD8+ T cells expressing CXCR3 (TNR3+). The clonotype originates from a human donor in good health. Some clones in this sample may be carry-over from other donors' samples. This chain uses TRBV28 with TRBJ1-2. The CDR3 loop is CASSFQGPYSGYTF.